The 14 T cell receptor beta chains below were found in one sample sequenced in a study of blood T cell repertoires in COVID-19. Assay: immunoSEQ multiplex PCR; the TCRdb copy retains only in-frame clones and omits some. The sample has some 97,000 clones; roughly 92% are singletons. Sequencing was done on a sample of peripheral blood. The source of these receptors is a man aged 65 to 85 with acute or convalescent COVID-19.

This chain connects TRBV7-9 to TRBJ1-2; possible D gene TRBD1, 6 bases. This CDR3 is built from 14 residues. Trimming took 5 bases from V and 10 from J, leaving 20 bases between them. Germline CDR1 reads SEHNR; CDR2 reads FQNEAQ (reference sequence). CDR3 sequence: CASSPRAGVGFYTF. In nucleotides, the CDR3 is TGTGCCAGCAGCCCGAGGGCAGGGGTCGGCTTCTACACCTTC. Full variable domain (remainder filled in from reference TRBV7-9 and TRBJ1-2): DTGVSQNPRHKITKRGQNVTFRCDPISEHNRLYWYRQTLGQGPEFLTYFQNEAQLEKSRLLSDRFSAERPKGSFSTLEIQRTEQGDSAMYLCASSPRAGVGFYTFGSGTRLTVV.

The chain couples TRBV6-1 to TRBJ1-1, with a tentative D call TRBD1 (5 bases). V lost 2 bases, J lost 11 bases, and 15 bases lay in between. The CDR3 is 13 amino acids. Germline V gives CDR1 MNHNS, CDR2 SASEGT. CDR3 nucleotides: TGTGCCAGCAGTGAATTGACAGATTTTTATGCTTTCTTT. This codes for CASSELTDFYAFF.

V usage is TRBV4-2 and J usage is TRBJ2-3; TRBD2 matches 15 bases. The CDR3 is 18 amino acids. CDR1 and CDR2 (germline): LGHNA, YNFKEQ. V shed 4 bases, J shed 0 bases, and the junction held 5 bases outside the gene matches. CDR3 loop: CASSLGTSGGRSTDTQYF. The CDR3 nucleotides are TGTGCCAGCAGCCTTGGGACTAGCGGGGGGCGGAGCACAGATACGCAGTATTTT.

The rearrangement joins TRBV5-6 to TRBJ2-7, with D hard to call. V was pared by 1 base and J by 5 bases, with 10 bases between. The germline V gene has CDR1 SGHDT and CDR2 YYEEEE. This CDR3 spans 13 amino acids. The CDR3 DNA follows: TGTGCCAGCAGCTTGCTACAGTTGGACGAGCAGTACTTC. Translated: CASSLLQLDEQYF.

This chain joins TRBV5-1 and TRBJ1-5, with 8 bases matching TRBD1. Germline values: CDR1 SGHRS, CDR2 YFSETQ. The length of the CDR3 is 16 residues. Germline trimming cut 2 bases from V and 4 bases from J; bases unmatched to any gene: 8. The CDR3 reads CASSFSGTGKNQPQHF. The CDR3 coding sequence is TGCGCCAGCAGCTTCTCCGGGACAGGAAAAAATCAGCCCCAGCATTTT.

The chain uses TRBV3-1 (or the pseudogene TRBV3-2) and TRBJ1-2; D is unresolved. The V end lost 2 bases, the J end lost 4 bases, and 8 bases lay between the germline ends. The CDR3 loop spans 13 amino acids. CDR1 LGHDT and CDR2 YNNKEL come from the germline V gene (reference sequence). DNA for the CDR3: TGTGCCAGCAGCCAAAACAGAGCCTATGGCTACACCTTC. Translation gives CASSQNRAYGYTF.

This clone occurred once. This chain links TRBV2 with TRBJ1-1, with a possible D match to TRBD1 (5 bases). CDR1 is SNHLY, CDR2 FYNNEI, per germline. This CDR3 has 11 amino acids. Trimming left V 7 bases short and J 6 bases short, with 9 bases between. This chain's CDR3 is CASIRGAEAFF. As DNA, the CDR3 is TGTGCCAGCATCCGGGGGGCTGAAGCTTTCTTT.

The chain employs TRBV5-1 and TRBJ1-2; D is perhaps TRBD1 (5 bases). Per the germline V gene, CDR1 is SGHRS and CDR2 is YFSETQ. The V end lost 7 bases, the J end lost 8 bases, and 21 bases lay between the germline ends. The CDR3 length is 14 residues. This CDR3 is CASRFGQGSRGYTF. The DNA of the CDR3 is TGCGCCAGCCGTTTCGGGCAGGGCTCTCGCGGCTACACCTTC. The full variable domain, completed using reference TRBV5-1 and TRBJ1-2, is KAGVTQTPRYLIKTRGQQVTLSCSPISGHRSVSWYQQTPGQGLQFLFEYFSETQRNKGNFPGRFSGRQFSNSRSEMNVSTLELGDSALYLCASRFGQGSRGYTFGSGTRLTVV.

This clone was seen just once. The rearrangement uses TRBV5-4 and TRBJ2-7; a weak D match, TRBD1 (5 bases). Germline loops: CDR1 SGHNT, CDR2 YYREEE (reference sequence). The CDR3 is 14 residues long. V was pared by 5 bases and J by 6 bases, with 18 bases between. The CDR3 bases are TGTGCCAGCAGTAATCTTCAGGGTCGAAGCGAGCAGTACTTC. Translating it yields CASSNLQGRSEQYF. Supplemented by reference TRBV5-4 and TRBJ2-7, the full variable domain reads ETGVTQSPTHLIKTRGQQVTLRCSSQSGHNTVSWYQQALGQGPQFIFQYYREEENGRGNFPPRFSGLQFPNYSSELNVNALELDDSALYLCASSNLQGRSEQYFGPGTRLTVT.

The rearrangement links TRBV10-3 to TRBJ2-3; D call uncertain. Between the trimmed V and J ends, which lost 2 bases and 2 bases, there was a span of 5 bases. Germline V lookup: CDR1 ENHRY, CDR2 SYGVKD. This CDR3 comprises 13 residues. The CDR3 sequence: CAISETATDTQYF. The CDR3 DNA reads as TGTGCCATCAGTGAGACTGCCACAGATACGCAGTATTTT.

The gene calls are TRBV6-7 and TRBJ2-7, with D perhaps TRBD1 (5 bases). TRBV6-7 is an ORF, and what it does is uncertain. The V gene lost 5 bases and the J gene lost 1 base, with 15 bases spanning the gap. The CDR3 spans 15 residues. This CDR3 reads CASSPYATESYEQYF. In nucleotides, the CDR3 is TGTGCCAGCAGTCCCTACGCGACAGAATCCTACGAGCAGTACTTC.

V usage is TRBV28 and J usage is TRBJ2-7; D perhaps matches TRBD2 (6 bases). This CDR3 region has 15 residues. The germline CDR1 and CDR2 sequences are MDHEN and SYDVKM. Trimming pared 5 bases from V and 2 bases from J, leaving 16 bases between. The CDR3 nucleotides read TGTGCCAGCAGTCCGGCCGGGACTCTAGCCTACGAGCAGTACTTC. It specifies CASSPAGTLAYEQYF. Full variable domain (missing parts from reference TRBV28 and TRBJ2-7): DVKVTQSSRYLVKRTGEKVFLECVQDMDHENMFWYRQDPGLGLRLIYFSYDVKMKEKGDIPEGYSVSREKKERFSLILESASTNQTSMYLCASSPAGTLAYEQYFGPGTRLTVT.

This clone was counted once. The chain combines TRBV6-5 with TRBJ1-2; D might be TRBD1 (6 bases). Germline V gene sequence: CDR1 MNHEY, CDR2 SVGAGI. This CDR3 region has 15 residues. The V end was cut by 7 bases, the J end by 4 bases, with 19 bases between. CDR3 nucleotide sequence: TGTGCCAGCACCCTGGGAACCGGGACACTCTATGGCTACACCTTC. It encodes CASTLGTGTLYGYTF.

The J gene is TRBJ1-1, the V gene TRBV5-1; a possible D gene is TRBD1 (6 bases). Trimming cost V 4 bases and J 3 bases, with 13 bases left between them. The CDR3 totals 14 residues. The germline CDR1 and CDR2 sequences are SGHRS and YFSETQ. For the CDR3, the DNA is TGCGCCAGCAGCCGAACAGGGCTCGACACTGAAGCTTTCTTT. Protein product: CASSRTGLDTEAFF.